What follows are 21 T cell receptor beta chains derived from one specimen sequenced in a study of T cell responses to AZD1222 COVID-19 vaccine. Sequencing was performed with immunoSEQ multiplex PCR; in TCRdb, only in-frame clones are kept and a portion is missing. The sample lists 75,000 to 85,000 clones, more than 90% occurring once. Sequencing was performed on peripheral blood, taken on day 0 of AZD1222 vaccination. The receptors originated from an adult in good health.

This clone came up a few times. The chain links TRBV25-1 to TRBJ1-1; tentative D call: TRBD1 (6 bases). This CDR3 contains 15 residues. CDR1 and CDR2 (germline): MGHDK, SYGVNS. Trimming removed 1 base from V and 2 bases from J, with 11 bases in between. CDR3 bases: TGTGCCAGCAGTGAATCAGGACAGTTTAACACTGAAGCTTTCTTT. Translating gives CASSESGQFNTEAFF.

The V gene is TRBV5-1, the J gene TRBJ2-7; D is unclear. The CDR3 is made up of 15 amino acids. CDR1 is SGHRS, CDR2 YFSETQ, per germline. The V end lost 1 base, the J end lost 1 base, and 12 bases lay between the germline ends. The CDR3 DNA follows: TGCGCCAGCAGCTTGAATTTTGCTTCATCCTACGAGCAGTACTTC. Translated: CASSLNFASSYEQYF.

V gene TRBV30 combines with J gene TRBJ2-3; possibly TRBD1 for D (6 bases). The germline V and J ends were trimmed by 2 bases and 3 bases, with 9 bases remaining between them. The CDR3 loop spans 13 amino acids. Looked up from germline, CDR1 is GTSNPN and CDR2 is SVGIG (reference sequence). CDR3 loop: CAWSRTGTDTQYF. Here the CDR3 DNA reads TGTGCCTGGAGTCGCACAGGGACAGATACGCAGTATTTT.

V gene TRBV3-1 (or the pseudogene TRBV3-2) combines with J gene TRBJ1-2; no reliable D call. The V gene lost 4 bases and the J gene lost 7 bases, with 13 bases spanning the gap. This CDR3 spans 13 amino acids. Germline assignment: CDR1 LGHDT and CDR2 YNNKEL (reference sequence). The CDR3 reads CASSRTIVGGYTF. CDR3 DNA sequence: TGTGCCAGCAGCCGGACCATCGTCGGTGGCTACACCTTC.

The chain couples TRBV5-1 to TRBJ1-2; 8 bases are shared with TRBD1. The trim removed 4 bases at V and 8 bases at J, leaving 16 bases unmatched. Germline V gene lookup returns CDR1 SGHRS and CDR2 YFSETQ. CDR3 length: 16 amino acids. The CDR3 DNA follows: TGCGCCAGCAGCCCGCCCGAGGACAGGGTCTCAAGCGGCTACACCTTC. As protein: CASSPPEDRVSSGYTF.

CDR3 coding DNA: TGTGCCAGCAGCCAGAGCGGGAGGGCCGGTATAGGGCAGTACTTC. It translates to CASSQSGRAGIGQYF. The chain employs TRBV7-3 and TRBJ2-7, with 10 positions matching TRBD2. This CDR3 region has 15 residues. V was clipped by 5 bases and J by 9 bases; unmatched bases: 13. Germline assignment: CDR1 SGHTA and CDR2 FQGTGA.

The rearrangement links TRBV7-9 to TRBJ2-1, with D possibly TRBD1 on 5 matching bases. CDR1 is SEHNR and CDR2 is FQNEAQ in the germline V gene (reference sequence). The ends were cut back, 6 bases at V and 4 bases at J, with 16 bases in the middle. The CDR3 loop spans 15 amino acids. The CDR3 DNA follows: TGTGCCAGCAGTCTCTCCCGGACACTTTACAATGAGCAGTTCTTC. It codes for CASSLSRTLYNEQFF.

The CDR3 coding sequence is TGTGCCACCAGCAGAGATCCGGGTCTCAACCCCCAGCATTTT. Amino acid sequence: CATSRDPGLNPQHF. The chain is built from TRBV15 and TRBJ1-5; unclear D gene. This CDR3 is 14 amino acids long. Germline CDR1 reads LNHNV; CDR2 reads YYDKDF (reference sequence). Trimming stripped 0 bases from V and 10 bases from J, with 13 bases between.

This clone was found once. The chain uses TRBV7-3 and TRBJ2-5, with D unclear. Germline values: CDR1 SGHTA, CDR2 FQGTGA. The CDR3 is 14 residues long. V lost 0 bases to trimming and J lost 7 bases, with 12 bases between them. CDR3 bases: TGTGCCAGCAGCTTAACTCCAGGCCCGGGGACCCAGTACTTC. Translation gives CASSLTPGPGTQYF.

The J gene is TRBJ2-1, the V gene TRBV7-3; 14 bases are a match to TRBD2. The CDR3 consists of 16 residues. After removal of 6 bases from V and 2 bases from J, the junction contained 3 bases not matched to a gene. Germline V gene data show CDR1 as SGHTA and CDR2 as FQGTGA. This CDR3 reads CASSLTSGGAYNEQFF. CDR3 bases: TGTGCCAGCAGTTTGACTAGCGGGGGGGCCTACAATGAGCAGTTCTTC.

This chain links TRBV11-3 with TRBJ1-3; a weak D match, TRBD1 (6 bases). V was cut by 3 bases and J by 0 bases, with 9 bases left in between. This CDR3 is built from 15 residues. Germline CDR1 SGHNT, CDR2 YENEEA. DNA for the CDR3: TGTGCCAGCAGCTTTCAGGGGAGCTCTGGAAACACCATATATTTT. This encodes CASSFQGSSGNTIYF.

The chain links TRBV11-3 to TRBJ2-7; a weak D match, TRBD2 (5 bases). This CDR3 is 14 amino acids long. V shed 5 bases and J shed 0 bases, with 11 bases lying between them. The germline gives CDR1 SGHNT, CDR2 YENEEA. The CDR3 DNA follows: TGTGCCAGCAGCGGAGCGGAATCCTCCTACGAGCAGTACTTC. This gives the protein CASSGAESSYEQYF.

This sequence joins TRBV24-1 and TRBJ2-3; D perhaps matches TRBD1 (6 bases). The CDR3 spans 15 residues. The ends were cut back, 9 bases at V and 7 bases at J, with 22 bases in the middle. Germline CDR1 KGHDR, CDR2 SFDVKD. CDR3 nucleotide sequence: TGTGCCACCTCCGAGGGGGACGGGATCAGGAATACGCAGTATTTT. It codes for CATSEGDGIRNTQYF.

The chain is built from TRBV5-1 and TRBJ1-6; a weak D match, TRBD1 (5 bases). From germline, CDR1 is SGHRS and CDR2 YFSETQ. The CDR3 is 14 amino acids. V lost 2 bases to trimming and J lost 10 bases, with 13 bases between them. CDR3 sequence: CASSFTGLSSPLHF. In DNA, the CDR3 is TGCGCCAGCAGCTTTACGGGACTCTCCTCACCCCTCCACTTT.

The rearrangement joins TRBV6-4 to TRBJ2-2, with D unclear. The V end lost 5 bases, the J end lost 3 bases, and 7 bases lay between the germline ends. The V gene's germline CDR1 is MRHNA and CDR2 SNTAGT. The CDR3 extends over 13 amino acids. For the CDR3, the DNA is TGTGCCAGCAGTCCATCATACACCGGGGAGCTGTTTTTT. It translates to CASSPSYTGELFF.

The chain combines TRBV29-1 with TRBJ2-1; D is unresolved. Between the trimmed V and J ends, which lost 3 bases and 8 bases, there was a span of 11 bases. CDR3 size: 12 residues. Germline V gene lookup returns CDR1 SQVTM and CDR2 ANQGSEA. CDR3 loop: CSVDSASDEQFF. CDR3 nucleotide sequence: TGCAGCGTTGACTCGGCATCCGATGAGCAGTTCTTC.

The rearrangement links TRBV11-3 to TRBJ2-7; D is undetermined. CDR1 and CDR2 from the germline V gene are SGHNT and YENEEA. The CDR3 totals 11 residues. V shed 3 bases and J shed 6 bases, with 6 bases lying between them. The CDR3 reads CASSFITEQYF. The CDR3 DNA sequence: TGTGCCAGCAGCTTTATCACCGAGCAGTACTTC.

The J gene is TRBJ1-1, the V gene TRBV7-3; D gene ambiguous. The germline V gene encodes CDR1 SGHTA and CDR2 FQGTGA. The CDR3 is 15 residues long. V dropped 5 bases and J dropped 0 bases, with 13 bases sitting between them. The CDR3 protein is CASSPDTNMNTEAFF. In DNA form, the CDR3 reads TGTGCCAGCAGCCCAGACACCAACATGAACACTGAAGCTTTCTTT.

The CDR3, as DNA: TGTGCCTGGATTATGGCGGGCGGAAACACCATATATTTT. Translated, it gives CAWIMAGGNTIYF. The chain uses TRBV30 and TRBJ1-3; D uncertain. This CDR3 spans 13 amino acids. The germline V gene has CDR1 GTSNPN and CDR2 SVGIG (reference sequence). Between the trimmed V and J ends, which lost 4 bases and 4 bases, there was a span of 11 bases.

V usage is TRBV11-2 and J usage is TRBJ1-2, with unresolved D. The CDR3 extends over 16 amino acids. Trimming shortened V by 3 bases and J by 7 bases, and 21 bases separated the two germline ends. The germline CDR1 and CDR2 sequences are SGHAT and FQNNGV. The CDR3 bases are TGTGCCAGCAGCTTCGGGCGTGGCCAACTCCCCTTTGGCTACACCTTC. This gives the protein CASSFGRGQLPFGYTF.

CDR3: CAISESDKKAFF. The CDR3 coding sequence is TGTGCCATCAGTGAGTCAGATAAGAAAGCTTTCTTT. This chain links TRBV10-3 with TRBJ1-1; D is unclear. Trimming removed 0 bases from V and 9 bases from J, with 8 bases in between. Germline lookup yields CDR1 ENHRY and CDR2 SYGVKD. The CDR3 runs to 12 residues.